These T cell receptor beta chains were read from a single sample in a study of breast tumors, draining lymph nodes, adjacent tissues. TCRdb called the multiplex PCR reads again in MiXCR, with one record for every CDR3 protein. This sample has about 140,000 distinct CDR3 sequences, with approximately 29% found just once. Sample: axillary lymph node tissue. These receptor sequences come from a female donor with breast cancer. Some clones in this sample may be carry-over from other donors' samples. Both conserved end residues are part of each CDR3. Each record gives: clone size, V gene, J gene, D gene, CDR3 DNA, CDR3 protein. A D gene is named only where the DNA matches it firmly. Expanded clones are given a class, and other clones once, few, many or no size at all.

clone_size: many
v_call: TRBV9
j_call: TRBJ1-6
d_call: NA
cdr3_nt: TGTGCCAGCAGCGTATCAGTCGATAATTCACCCCTCCACTTT
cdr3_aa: CASSVSVDNSPLHF

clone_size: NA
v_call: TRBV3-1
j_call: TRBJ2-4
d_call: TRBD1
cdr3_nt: TGTGCCAGCACGGGGACAGGGCAGAACATTCAGTACTTC
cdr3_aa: CASTGTGQNIQYF

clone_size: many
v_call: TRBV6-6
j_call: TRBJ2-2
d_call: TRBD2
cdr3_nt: TGTGCCAGCAGTTATCGACCTAGCGGGGGGGCCGGGGAGCTGTTTTTT
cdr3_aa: CASSYRPSGGAGELFF

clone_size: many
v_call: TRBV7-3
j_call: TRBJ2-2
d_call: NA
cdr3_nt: TGTGCCAGCAGCTTGGAGGTCAGCGGGGAGCTGTTTTTT
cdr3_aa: CASSLEVSGELFF

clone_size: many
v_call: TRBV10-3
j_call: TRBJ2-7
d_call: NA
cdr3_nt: TGTGCCATCAGTGAGGACAGATTTAGCTCCTACGAGCAGTACTTC
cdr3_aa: CAISEDRFSSYEQYF

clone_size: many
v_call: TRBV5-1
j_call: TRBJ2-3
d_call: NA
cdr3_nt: TGCGCCAGCAGCTTGGGGGACCGTCGGGATGATACGCAGTATTTT
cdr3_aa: CASSLGDRRDDTQYF

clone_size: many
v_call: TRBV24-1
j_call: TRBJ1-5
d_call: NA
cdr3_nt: TGTGCCACCAGTGATCCCAGTAGCAATCAGCCCCAGCATTTT
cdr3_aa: CATSDPSSNQPQHF

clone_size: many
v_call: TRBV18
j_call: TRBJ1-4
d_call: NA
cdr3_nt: TGTGCCAGCTCACCAGTTCGGATCGATAATGAAAAACTGTTTTTT
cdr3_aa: CASSPVRIDNEKLFF

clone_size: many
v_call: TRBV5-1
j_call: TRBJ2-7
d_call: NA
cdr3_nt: TGCGCCAGCAGCGTGGGGGGGGGCGGGACCCGGATGACGGGAGTCTCCTACGAGCAGTACTTC
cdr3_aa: CASSVGGGGTRMTGVSYEQYF

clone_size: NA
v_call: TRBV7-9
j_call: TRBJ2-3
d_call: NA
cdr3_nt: TGTGCCAGCAGCTTGGGGGGAGCTCGTACGCAGTATTTT
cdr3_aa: CASSLGGARTQYF